Following are 2 T cell receptor beta chains from one sample sequenced in a study of shared clonotypes between healthy human individuals. Libraries were prepared by immunoSEQ multiplex PCR; TCRdb keeps only in-frame clonotypes and omits some of them. Seen here are about 2.4 million clones, 93% observed once, and the top ten hold 0.36%. Material for sequencing was naive CD4+ T cells from PBMCs. Subset noted: CD45RA+ positively selected. These receptors all stem from a man aged 18-30 years in good health. Some clones in this sample may be carry-over from other donors' samples.

The J gene is TRBJ2-3, the V gene TRBV27; TRBD1 or TRBD2 may be the D gene (5 bases each). This CDR3 has 16 amino acids. V was clipped by 5 bases and J by 4 bases, with 19 bases between them. Germline V gives CDR1 MNHEY, CDR2 SMNVEV (reference sequence). The CDR3 nucleotides read TGTGCCAGCAGTCCCTGGACACCCGGGGCGGCAGATACGCAGTATTTT. Protein: CASSPWTPGAADTQYF.

The rearrangement joins TRBV5-1 to TRBJ2-1; 11 bases line up with TRBD2. CDR1 and CDR2 (germline): SGHRS, YFSETQ. The CDR3 spans 18 residues. After removal of 0 bases from V and 0 bases from J, the junction contained 5 bases not matched to a gene. In DNA form, the CDR3 reads TGCGCCAGCAGCTTGGACCTAGCGGGGGGATCCTCCTACAATGAGCAGTTCTTC. It translates to CASSLDLAGGSSYNEQFF.